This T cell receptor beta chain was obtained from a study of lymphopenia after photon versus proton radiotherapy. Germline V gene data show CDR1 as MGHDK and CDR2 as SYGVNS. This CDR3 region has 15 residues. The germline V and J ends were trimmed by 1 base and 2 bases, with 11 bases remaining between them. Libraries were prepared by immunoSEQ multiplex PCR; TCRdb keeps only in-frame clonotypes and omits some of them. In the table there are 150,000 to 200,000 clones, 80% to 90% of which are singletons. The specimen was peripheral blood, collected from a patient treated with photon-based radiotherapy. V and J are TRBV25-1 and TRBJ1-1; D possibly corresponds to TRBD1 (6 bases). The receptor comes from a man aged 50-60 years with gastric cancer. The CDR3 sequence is CASSESRGSNTEAFF. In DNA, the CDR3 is TGTGCCAGCAGTGAATCCAGGGGATCCAACACTGAAGCTTTCTTT.